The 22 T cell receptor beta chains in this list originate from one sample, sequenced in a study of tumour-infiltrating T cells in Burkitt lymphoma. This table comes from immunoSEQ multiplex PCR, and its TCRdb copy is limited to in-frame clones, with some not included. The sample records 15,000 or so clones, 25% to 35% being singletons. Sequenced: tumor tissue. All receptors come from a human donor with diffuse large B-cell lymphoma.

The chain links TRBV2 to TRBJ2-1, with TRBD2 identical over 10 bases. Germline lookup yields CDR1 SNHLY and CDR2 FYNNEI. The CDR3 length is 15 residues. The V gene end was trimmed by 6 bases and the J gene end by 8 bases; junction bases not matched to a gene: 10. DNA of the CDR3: TGTGCCAGCAGCCGAGAGGCTAGCGGGAGCGATGAGCAGTTCTTC. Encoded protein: CASSREASGSDEQFF.

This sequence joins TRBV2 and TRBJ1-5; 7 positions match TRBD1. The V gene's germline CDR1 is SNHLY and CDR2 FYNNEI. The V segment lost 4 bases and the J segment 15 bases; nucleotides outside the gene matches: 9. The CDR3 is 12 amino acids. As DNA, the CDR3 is TGTGCCAGCAGTGGGGGGACAGAAAGAGGGCATTTT. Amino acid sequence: CASSGGTERGHF.

The CDR3 here is CGSVSYEQYF. The CDR3 nucleotides read TGTGGATCAGTGTCCTACGAGCAGTACTTC. The chain links TRBV5-6 to TRBJ2-7, with unresolved D. The CDR3 covers 10 residues. Germline V gives CDR1 SGHDT, CDR2 YYEEEE.

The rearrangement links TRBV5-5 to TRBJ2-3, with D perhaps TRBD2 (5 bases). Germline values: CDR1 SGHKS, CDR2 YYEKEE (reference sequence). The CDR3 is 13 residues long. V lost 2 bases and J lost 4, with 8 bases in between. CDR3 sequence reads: CASSFFGADTQYF. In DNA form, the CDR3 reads TGTGCCAGCAGCTTTTTCGGGGCAGATACGCAGTATTTT.

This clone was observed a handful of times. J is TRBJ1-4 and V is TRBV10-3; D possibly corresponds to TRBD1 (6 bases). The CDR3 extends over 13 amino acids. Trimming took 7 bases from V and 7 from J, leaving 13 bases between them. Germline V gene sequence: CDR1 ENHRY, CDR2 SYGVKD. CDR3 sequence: CAIKAEGGEKLFF. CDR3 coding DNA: TGTGCCATCAAGGCAGAGGGGGGTGAAAAACTGTTTTTT.

CDR3: CASSTPPGSGSYNEQFF. In nucleotides, the CDR3 is TGTGCCAGCAGCACCCCCCCAGGGTCAGGTTCCTACAATGAGCAGTTCTTC. The gene calls are TRBV2 and TRBJ2-1; the D gene is possibly TRBD1 (5 bases). Germline CDR1 reads SNHLY; CDR2 reads FYNNEI. This CDR3 has 17 amino acids. The V gene lost 6 bases and the J gene lost 1 base, with 19 bases spanning the gap. Full variable domain (outside the CDR3, taken from reference TRBV2 and TRBJ2-1): EPEVTQTPSHQVTQMGQEVILRCVPISNHLYFYWYRQILGQKVEFLVSFYNNEISEKSEIFDDQFSVERPDGSNFTLKIRSTKLEDSAMYFCASSTPPGSGSYNEQFFGPGTRLTVL.

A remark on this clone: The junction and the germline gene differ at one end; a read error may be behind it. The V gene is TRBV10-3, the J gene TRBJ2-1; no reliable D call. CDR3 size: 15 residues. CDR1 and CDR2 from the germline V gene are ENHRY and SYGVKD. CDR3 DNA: TGTGCCATCAGTGACGCGTTGAGCTCCTACAATAAGCAGTTCTTC. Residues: CAISDALSSYNKQFF.

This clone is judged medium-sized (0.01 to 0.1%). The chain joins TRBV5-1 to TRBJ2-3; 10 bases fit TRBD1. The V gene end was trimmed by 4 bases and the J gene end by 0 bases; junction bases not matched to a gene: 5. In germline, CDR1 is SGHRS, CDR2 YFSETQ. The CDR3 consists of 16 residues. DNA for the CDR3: TGCGCCAGCAGCCAACGGGACAGGGGTAGCACAGATACGCAGTATTTT. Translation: CASSQRDRGSTDTQYF. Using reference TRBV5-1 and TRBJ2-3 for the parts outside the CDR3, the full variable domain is KAGVTQTPRYLIKTRGQQVTLSCSPISGHRSVSWYQQTPGQGLQFLFEYFSETQRNKGNFPGRFSGRQFSNSRSEMNVSTLELGDSALYLCASSQRDRGSTDTQYFGPGTRLTVL.

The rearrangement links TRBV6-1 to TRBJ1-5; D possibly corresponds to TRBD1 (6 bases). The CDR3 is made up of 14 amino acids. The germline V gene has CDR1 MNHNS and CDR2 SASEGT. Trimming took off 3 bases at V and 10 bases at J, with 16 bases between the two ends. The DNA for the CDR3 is TGTGCCAGCAGTGATGAGGACAGCCTTCGCCCCCAGCATTTT. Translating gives CASSDEDSLRPQHF.

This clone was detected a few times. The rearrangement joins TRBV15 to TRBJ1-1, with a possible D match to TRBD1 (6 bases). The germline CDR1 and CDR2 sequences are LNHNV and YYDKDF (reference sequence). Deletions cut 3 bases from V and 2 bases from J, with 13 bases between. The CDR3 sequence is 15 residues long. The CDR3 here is CATSRPGHLNTEAFF. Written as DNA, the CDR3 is TGTGCCACCAGCAGGCCGGGACACCTAAACACTGAAGCTTTCTTT.

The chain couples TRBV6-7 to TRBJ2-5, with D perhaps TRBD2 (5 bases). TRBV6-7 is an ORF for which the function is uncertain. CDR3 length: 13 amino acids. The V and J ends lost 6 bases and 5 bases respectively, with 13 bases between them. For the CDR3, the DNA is TGTGCCAGCAGGTGGGATAGGGAGGAGACCCAGTACTTC. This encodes CASRWDREETQYF.

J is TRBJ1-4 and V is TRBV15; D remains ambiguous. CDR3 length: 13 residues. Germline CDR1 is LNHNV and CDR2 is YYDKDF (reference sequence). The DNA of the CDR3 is TGTGCTGTCAGAGGTTTAGCTAATGAAAAACTGTTTTTT. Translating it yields CAVRGLANEKLFF.

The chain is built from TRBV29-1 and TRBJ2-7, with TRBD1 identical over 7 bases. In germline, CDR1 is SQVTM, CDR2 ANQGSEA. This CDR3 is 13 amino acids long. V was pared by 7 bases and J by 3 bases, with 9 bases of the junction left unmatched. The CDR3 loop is CSGLTGSDYEQYF. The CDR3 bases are TGCAGCGGACTGACAGGGTCGGACTACGAGCAGTACTTC.

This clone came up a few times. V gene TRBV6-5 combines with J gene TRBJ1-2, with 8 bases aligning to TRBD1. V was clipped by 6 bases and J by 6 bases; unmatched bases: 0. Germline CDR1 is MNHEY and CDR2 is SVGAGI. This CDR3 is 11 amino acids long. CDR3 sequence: CASRDRDGYTF. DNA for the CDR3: TGTGCCAGCAGGGACAGGGATGGCTACACCTTC.

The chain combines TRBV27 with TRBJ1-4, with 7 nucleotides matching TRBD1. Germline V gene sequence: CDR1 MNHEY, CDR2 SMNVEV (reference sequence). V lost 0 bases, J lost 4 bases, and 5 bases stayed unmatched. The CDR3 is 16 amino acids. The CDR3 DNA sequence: TGTGCCAGCAGTTTATCCAGGGGGAAGGGTAATGAAAAACTGTTTTTT. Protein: CASSLSRGKGNEKLFF.

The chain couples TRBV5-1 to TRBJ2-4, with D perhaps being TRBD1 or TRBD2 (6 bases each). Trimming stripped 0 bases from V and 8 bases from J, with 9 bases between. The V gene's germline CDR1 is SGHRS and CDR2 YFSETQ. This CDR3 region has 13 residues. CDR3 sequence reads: CASSLAGEDIQYF. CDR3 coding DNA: TGCGCCAGCAGCTTGGCAGGGGAGGACATTCAGTACTTC.

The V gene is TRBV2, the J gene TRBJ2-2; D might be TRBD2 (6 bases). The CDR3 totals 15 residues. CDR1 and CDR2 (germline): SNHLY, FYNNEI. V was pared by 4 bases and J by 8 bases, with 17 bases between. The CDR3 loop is CASSAAGPEVGELFF. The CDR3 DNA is TGTGCCAGCAGTGCTGCGGGGCCCGAGGTGGGGGAGCTGTTTTTT.

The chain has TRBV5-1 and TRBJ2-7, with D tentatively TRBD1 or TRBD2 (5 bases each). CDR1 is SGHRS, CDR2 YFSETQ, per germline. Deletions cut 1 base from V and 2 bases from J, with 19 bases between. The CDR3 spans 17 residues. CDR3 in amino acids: CASSLTTGTPETYEQYF. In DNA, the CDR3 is TGCGCCAGCAGCTTGACTACCGGGACCCCCGAGACCTACGAGCAGTACTTC. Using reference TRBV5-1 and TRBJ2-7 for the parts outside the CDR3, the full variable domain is KAGVTQTPRYLIKTRGQQVTLSCSPISGHRSVSWYQQTPGQGLQFLFEYFSETQRNKGNFPGRFSGRQFSNSRSEMNVSTLELGDSALYLCASSLTTGTPETYEQYFGPGTRLTVT.

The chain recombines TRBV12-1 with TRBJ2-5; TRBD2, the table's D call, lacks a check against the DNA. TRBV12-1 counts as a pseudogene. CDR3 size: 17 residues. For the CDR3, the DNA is TGTGCCAGCCCAACGGCGGAACCCGGGGAGGGGAGAGAGACCCAGTACTTC. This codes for CASPTAEPGEGRETQYF.

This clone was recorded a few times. The DNA of the CDR3 is TGTGCCAGCAGTTCGCTCCCGGGACAGGGGACCCTTTACTCCTACAATGAGCAGTTCTTC. This translates into CASSSLPGQGTLYSYNEQFF. The chain employs TRBV27 and TRBJ2-1; 10 bases are a match to TRBD1. The V segment lost 4 bases and the J segment 0 bases; nucleotides outside the gene matches: 15. CDR3 size: 20 residues. Germline V lookup: CDR1 MNHEY, CDR2 SMNVEV (reference sequence).

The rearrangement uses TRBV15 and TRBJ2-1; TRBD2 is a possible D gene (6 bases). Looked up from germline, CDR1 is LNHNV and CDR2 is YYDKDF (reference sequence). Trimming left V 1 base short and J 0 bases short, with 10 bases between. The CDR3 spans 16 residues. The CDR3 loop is CATSRAEGGSYNEQFF. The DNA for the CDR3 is TGTGCCACCAGCAGAGCGGAGGGTGGCTCCTACAATGAGCAGTTCTTC.

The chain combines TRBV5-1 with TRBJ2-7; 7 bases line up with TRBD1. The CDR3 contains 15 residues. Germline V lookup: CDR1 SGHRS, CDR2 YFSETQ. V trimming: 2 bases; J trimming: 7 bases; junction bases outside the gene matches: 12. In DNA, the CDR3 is TGCGCCAGCAGCTTCCGACAGGGCGTAGATCAGGAGCAGTACTTC. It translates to CASSFRQGVDQEQYF.